The T cell receptor beta chain described here comes from a study of T cells in Graves' hyperthyroidism and ophthalmopathy. RNA transcripts served as the template for amplifying TCR beta CDR3 regions. Carried out on the TCR CDR3, a first-round RT-PCR used the HTBI primer set. Each CDR3 protein gets one entry after TCRdb re-called the multiplex PCR reads with MiXCR. The sample has about 520,000 distinct CDR3 sequences; around 22% are singletons. This clonotype was observed many times. The germline V gene has CDR1 SGHDT and CDR2 YYEEEE. The CDR3 spans 14 residues. V lost 2 bases and J 5 bases, leaving 13 bases between the germline ends.

Material for sequencing was blood. This clonotype originated in a woman in her twenties or thirties with Graves' ophthalmopathy. The J gene is TRBJ1-1, the V gene TRBV5-6; no firm D call. The CDR3, as DNA: TGTGCCAGCAGCTTAGGAACGGGTTGGACTGAAGCTTTCTTT. It specifies CASSLGTGWTEAFF.